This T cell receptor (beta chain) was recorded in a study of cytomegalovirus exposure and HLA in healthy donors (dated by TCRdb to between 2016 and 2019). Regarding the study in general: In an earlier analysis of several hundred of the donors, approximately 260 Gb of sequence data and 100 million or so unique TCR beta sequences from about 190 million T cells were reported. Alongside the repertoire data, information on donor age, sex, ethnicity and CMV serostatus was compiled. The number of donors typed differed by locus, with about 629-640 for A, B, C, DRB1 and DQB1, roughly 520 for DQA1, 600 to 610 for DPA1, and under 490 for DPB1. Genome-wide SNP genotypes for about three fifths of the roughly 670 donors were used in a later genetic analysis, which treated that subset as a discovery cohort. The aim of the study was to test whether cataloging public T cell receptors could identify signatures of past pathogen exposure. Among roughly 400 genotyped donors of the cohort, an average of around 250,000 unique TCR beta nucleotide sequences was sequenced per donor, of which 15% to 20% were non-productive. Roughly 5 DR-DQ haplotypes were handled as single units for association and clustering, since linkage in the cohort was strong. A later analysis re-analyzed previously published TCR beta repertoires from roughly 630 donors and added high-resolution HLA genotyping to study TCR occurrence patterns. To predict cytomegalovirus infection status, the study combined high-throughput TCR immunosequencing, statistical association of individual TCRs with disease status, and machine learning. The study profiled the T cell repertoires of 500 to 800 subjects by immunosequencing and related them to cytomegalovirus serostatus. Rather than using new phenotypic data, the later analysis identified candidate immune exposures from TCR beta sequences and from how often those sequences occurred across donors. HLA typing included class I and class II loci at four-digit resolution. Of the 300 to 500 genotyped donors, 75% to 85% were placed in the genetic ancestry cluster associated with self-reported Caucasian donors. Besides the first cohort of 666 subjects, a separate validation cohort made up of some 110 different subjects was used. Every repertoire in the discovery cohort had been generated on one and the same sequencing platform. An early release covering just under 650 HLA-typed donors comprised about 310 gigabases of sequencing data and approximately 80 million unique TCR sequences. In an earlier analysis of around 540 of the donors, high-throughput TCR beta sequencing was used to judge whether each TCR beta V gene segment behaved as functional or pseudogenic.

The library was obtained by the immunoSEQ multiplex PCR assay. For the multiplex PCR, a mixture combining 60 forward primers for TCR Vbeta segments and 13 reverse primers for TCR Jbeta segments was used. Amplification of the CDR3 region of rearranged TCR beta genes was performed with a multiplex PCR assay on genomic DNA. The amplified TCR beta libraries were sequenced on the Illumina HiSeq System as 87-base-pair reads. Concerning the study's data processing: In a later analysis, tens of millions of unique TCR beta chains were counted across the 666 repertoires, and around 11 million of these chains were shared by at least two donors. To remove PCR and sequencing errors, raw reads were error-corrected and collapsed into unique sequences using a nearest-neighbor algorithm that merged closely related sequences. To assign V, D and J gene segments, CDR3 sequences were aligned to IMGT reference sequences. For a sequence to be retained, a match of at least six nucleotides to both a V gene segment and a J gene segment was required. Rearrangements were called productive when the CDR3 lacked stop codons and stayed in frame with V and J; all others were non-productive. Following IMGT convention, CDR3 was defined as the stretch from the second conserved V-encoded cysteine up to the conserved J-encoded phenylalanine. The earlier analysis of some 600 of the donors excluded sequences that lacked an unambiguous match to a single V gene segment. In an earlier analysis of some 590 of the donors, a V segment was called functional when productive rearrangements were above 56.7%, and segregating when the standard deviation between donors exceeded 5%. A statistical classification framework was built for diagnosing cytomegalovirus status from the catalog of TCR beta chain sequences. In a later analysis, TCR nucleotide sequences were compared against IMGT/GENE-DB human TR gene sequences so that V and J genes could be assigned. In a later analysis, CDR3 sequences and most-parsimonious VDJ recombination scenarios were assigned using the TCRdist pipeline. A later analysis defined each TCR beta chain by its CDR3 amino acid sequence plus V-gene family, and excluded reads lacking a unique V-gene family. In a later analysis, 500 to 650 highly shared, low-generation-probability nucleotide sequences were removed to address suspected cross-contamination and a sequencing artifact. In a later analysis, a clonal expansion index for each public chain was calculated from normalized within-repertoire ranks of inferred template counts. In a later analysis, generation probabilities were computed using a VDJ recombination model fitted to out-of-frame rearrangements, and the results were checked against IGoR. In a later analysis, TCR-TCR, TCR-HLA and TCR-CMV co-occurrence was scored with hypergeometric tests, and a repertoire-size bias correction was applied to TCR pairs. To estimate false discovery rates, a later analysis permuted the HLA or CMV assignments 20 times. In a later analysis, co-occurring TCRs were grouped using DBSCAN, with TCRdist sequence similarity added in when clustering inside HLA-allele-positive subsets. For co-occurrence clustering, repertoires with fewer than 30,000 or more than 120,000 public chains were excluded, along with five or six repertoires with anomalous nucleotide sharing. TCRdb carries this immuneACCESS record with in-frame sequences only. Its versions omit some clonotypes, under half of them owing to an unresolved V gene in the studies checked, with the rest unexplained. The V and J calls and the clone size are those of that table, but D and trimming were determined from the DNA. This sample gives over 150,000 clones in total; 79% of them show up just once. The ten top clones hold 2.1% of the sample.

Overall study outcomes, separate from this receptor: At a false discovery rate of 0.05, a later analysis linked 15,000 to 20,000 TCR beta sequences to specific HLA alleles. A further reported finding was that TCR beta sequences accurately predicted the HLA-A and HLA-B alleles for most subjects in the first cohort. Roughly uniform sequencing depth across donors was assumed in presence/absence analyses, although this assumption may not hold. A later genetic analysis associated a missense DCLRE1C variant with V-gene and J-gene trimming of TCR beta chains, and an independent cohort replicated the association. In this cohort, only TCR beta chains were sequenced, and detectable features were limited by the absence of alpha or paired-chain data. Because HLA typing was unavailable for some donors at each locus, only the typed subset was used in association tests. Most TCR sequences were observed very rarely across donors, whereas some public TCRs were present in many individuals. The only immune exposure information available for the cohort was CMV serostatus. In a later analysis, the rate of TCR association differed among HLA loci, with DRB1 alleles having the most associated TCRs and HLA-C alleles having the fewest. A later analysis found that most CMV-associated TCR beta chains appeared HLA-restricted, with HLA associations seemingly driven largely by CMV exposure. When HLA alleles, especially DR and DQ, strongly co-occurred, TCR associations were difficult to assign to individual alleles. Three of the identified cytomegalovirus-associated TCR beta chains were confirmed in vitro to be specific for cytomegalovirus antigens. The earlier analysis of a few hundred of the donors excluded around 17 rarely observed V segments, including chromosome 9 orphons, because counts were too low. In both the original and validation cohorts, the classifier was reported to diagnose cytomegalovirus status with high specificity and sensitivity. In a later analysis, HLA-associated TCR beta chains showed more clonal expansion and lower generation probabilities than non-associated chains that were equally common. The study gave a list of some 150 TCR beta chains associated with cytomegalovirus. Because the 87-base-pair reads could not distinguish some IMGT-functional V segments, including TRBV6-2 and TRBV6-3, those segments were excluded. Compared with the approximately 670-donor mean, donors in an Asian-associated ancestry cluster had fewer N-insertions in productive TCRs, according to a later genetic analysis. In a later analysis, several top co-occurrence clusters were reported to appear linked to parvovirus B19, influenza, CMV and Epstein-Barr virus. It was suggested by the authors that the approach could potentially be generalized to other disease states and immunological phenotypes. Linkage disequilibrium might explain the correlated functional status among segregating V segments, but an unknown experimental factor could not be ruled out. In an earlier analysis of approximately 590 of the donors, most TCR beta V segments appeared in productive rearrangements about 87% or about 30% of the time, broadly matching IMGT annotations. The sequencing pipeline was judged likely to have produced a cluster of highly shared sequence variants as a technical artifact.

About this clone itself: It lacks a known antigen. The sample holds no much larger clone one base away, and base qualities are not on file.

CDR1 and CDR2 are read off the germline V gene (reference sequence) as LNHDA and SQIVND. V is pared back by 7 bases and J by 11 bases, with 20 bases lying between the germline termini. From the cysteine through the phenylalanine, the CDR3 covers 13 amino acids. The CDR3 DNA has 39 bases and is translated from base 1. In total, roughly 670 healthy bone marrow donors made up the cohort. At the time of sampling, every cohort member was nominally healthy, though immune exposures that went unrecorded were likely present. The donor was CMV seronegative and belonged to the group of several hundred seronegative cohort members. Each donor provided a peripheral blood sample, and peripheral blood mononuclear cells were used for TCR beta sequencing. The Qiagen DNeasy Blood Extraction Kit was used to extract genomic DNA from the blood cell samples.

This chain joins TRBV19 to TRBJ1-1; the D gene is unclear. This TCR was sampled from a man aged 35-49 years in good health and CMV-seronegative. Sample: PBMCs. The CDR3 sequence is CASTYEERRAAFF. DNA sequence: TGTGCCAGTACCTATGAGGAACGGCGGGCGGCTTTCTTT.